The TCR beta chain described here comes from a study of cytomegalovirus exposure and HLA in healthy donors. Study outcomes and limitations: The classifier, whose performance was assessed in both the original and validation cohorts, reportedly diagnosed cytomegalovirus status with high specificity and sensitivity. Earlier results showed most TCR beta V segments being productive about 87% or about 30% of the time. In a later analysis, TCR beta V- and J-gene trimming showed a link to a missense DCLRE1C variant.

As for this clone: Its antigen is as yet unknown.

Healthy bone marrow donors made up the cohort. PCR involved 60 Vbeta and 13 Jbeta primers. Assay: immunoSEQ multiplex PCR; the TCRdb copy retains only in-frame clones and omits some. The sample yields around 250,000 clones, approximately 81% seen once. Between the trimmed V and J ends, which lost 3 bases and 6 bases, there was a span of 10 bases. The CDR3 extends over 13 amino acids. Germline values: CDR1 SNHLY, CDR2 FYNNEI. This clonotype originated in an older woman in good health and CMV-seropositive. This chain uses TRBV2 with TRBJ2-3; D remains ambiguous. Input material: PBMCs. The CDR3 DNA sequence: TGTGCCAGCAGTGAGGTTCAGGCGGATACGCAGTATTTT. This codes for CASSEVQADTQYF.